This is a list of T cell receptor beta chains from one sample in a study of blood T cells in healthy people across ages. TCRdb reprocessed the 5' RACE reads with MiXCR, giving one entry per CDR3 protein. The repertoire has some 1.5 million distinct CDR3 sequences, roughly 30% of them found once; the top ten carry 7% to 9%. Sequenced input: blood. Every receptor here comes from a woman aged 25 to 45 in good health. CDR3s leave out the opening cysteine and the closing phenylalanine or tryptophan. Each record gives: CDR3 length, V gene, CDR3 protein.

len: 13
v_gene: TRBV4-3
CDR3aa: ASSQESSPVYGYT

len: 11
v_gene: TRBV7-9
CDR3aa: ASSLAGQQGYT

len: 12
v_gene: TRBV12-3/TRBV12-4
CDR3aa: TSTSGQGPQPQH

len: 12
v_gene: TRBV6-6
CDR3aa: ANRATADNNEQF

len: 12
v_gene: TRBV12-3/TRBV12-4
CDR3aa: ASSSLYPPNEQF

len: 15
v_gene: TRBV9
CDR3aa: ASSPPGLSNPANEQF

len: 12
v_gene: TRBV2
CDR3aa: ASGAGLDVYGYT

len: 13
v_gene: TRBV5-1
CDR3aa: ASSLTGQGARGYT

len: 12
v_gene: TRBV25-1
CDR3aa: ASTRGQGANVLT

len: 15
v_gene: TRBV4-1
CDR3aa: ASSQDTGRADTGELF

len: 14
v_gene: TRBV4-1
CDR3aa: VSSQWFLTGDHEQY

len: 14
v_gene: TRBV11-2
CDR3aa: ASSIEVGGLYNEQF

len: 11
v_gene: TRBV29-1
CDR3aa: SVVGGGLDGYT

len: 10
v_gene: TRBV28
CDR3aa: AGKTVNTEAF

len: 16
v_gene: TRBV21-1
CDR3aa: ASSKLVTTEKANYGYT

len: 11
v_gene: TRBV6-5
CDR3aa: AGIQGDTGELF

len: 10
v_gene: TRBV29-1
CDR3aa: SASPRTGELF

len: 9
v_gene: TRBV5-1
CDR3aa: ASSDTYEQY

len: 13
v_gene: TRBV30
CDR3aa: AWSPQTSGRETQY

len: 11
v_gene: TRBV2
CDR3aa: ASSGGSPTEAF

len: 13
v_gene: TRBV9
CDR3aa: ASSPGDSSTYEQY

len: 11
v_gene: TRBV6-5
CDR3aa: ASKGLDTDTQY

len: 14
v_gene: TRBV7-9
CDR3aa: ASSILLGQTTDTQY

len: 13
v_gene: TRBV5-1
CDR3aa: ASSLEPGDSYEQY